This record concerns one TCR beta chain sequence. The antigen is undetermined. The data were taken from a study of shared clonotypes between healthy human individuals. Study at large: Donor ages ranged 18 to 49 years: a couple of women, a few men. Findings and limits, study-wide: The four-donor shared clonotypes exceeded non-shared clonotypes in generation probability, with non-shared ones scoring lower.

The CDR3 runs to 15 residues. The germline gives CDR1 SGHRS, CDR2 YFSETQ. Trimming took 3 bases from V and 1 from J, leaving 13 bases between them. Each cell subset's genomic DNA was divided evenly among several immunoSEQ plates. Here immunoSEQ multiplex PCR was the method, and the copy in TCRdb shows in-frame clones only, minus some. The sample lists about 2.4 million clones, 85% to 95% occurring once. CD45RA-negative memory and CD45RA+ naive subsets were split from the CD4+ cells. The gene calls are TRBV5-1 and TRBJ1-1, with D possibly being TRBD1 (6 bases). This receptor was obtained from a man aged 18 to 30 in good health. Sequenced input: naive CD4+ T cells sorted from blood. Documented subset: CD45RA+ positively selected. As DNA, the CDR3 is TGCGCCAGCAGCTCCACAGGGCGAGAGAACACTGAAGCTTTCTTT. Translated: CASSSTGRENTEAFF.